The rows below give T cell receptor beta chains drawn from one sample of a study of shared clonotypes between healthy human individuals. The protocol was immunoSEQ multiplex PCR, while the TCRdb copy is restricted to in-frame clones and leaves out a portion. The sample records under 1 million clones, around 96% being singletons. Sequenced: naive CD8+ T cells sorted from blood. These receptors originate from a man under 40 in good health. Both conserved end residues are part of each CDR3. D genes are given only for firm matches. A clone size is listed for some rows: how often the clone was seen (once, few, many), or a class if it is expanded.

j_call | clone_size | v_call | d_call | cdr3_nt | cdr3_aa
TRBJ2-1 | - | TRBV9 | TRBD2 | TGTGCCAGCAGCGCAAGCGGGAGGTTAGGCAATGAGCAGTTCTTC | CASSASGRLGNEQFF
TRBJ1-5 | - | TRBV7-6 | TRBD1 | TGTGCCAGCAGCCCGGGACAGGGGGGGCAGCCCCAGCATTTT | CASSPGQGGQPQHF
TRBJ2-1 | - | TRBV7-7 | - | TGTGCTAGCAGCTTGGGGGTTGGCAATGAGCAGTTCTTC | CASSLGVGNEQFF
TRBJ2-7 | - | TRBV2 | TRBD1 | TGTGCCAGCAGTGAGCCAGGGGGTTACTCCTACGAGCAGTACTTC | CASSEPGGYSYEQYF
TRBJ2-1 | once | TRBV4-1 | - | TGCGCCAGCAGCCAGGTCCGGGACTTAAACAATGAGCAGTTCTTC | CASSQVRDLNNEQFF
TRBJ2-5 | - | TRBV5-1 | TRBD2 | TGCGCCAGTCAAAGACTAGCGGGAGAAGAGACCCAGTACTTC | CASQRLAGEETQYF
TRBJ2-7 | - | TRBV19 | TRBD1 | TGTGCCAGTAGCCCGGGACAGTTGTTCGAGCAGTACTTC | CASSPGQLFEQYF
TRBJ2-3 | - | TRBV7-8 | TRBD2 | TGTGCCAGCAGCCAATTCGGGACTAGCGGTCCCGGGGATACGCAGTATTTT | CASSQFGTSGPGDTQYF
TRBJ2-2 | - | TRBV29-1 | - | TGCAGCGTTGGAGTACAGAACACCGGGGAGCTGTTTTTT | CSVGVQNTGELFF
TRBJ1-4 | - | TRBV5-1 | - | TGCGCCAGCAGCTTGGAGGATAATGAAAAACTGTTTTTT | CASSLEDNEKLFF
TRBJ2-1 | once | TRBV10-3 | - | TGTGCCATCAGGGAGAGTGGGTCCTACAATGAGCAGTTCTTC | CAIRESGSYNEQFF
TRBJ2-7 | - | TRBV29-1 | - | TGCAGCGGGCGGGTCGAATCCAGCGAGCAGTACTTC | CSGRVESSEQYF
TRBJ2-1 | - | TRBV13 | TRBD2 | TGTGCCAGCAGCCCCCGAACTAGCGGGTACAATGAGCAGTTCTTC | CASSPRTSGYNEQFF
TRBJ2-3 | - | TRBV6-5 | - | TGTGCCAGCAGAAGCAGGGGAACTCCAGATACGCAGTATTTT | CASRSRGTPDTQYF
TRBJ2-7 | - | TRBV5-6 | TRBD1 | TGTGCCAGCAGTAGGGACAGCCACGAGCAGTACTTC | CASSRDSHEQYF
TRBJ2-7 | - | TRBV29-1 | TRBD1 | TGCAGCGTTAAGGGCCGGGACAGCTCCTACGAGCAGTACTTC | CSVKGRDSSYEQYF
TRBJ1-1 | - | TRBV9 | - | TGTGCCAGCAGCCCCCGCACTGAAGCTTTCTTT | CASSPRTEAFF
TRBJ2-4 | - | TRBV13 | TRBD1 | TGTGCCAGCAGCTTATCCCAGGGGGCGCAGAGAAACATTCAGTACTTC | CASSLSQGAQRNIQYF
TRBJ2-7 | - | TRBV9 | - | TGTGCCAGCAGCGTAGACTCCCGGGGGAGCTCCTACGAGCAGTACTTC | CASSVDSRGSSYEQYF
TRBJ2-7 | - | TRBV15 | - | TGTGCCACCACCCCGGGCCTTTCGGGGTACGAGCAGTACTTC | CATTPGLSGYEQYF
TRBJ2-1 | - | TRBV27 | TRBD2 | TGTGCCAGCAGTGTGGGGACTAGCGGGATCAATGAGCAGTTCTTC | CASSVGTSGINEQFF
TRBJ2-3 | - | TRBV10-2 | - | TGCGCCAGCAGTGACGGGGGCACAGATACGCAGTATTTT | CASSDGGTDTQYF
TRBJ2-7 | - | TRBV11-2 | TRBD2 | TGTGCCAGCAGCCCGTGGACTAGCTCCTACGAGCAGTACTTC | CASSPWTSSYEQYF
TRBJ2-1 | - | TRBV7-2 | - | TGTGCCAGCAGCCCCCTATTCGGCTCCTACAATGAGCAGTTCTTC | CASSPLFGSYNEQFF
TRBJ1-1 | - | TRBV7-9 | - | TGTGCCAGCGACCAGGCTGAAGCTTTCTTT | CASDQAEAFF